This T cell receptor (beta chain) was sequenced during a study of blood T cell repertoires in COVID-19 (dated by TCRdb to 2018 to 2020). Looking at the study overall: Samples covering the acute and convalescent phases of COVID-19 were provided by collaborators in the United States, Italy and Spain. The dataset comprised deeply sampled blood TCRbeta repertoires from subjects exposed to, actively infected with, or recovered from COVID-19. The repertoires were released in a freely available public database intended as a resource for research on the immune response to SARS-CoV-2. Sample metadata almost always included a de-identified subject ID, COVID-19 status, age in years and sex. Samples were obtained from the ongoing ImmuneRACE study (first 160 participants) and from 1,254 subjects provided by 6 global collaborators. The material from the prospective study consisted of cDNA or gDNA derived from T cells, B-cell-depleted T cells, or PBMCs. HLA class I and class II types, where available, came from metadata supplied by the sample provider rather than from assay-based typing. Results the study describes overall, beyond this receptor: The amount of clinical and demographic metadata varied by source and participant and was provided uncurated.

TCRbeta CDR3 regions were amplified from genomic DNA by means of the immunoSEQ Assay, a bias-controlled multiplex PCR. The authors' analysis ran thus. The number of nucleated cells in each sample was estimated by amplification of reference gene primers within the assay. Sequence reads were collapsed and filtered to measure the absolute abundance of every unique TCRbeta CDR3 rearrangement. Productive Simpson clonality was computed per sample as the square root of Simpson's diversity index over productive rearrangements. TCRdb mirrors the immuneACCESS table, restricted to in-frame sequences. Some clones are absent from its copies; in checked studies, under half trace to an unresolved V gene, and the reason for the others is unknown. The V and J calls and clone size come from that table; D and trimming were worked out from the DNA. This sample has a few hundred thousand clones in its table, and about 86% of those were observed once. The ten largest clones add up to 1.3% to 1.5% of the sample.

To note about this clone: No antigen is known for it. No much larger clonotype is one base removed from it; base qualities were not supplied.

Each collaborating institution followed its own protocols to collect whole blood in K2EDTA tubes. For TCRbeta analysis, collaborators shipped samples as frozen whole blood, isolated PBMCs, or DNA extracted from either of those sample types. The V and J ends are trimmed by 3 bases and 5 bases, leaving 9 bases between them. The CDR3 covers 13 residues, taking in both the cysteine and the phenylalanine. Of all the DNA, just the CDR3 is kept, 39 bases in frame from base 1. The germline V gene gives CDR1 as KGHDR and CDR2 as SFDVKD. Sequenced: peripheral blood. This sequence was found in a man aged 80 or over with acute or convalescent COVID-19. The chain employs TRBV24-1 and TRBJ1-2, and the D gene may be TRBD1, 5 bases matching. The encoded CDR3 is CATSDPDRYGYTF. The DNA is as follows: TGTGCCACCAGTGATCCCGACAGATATGGCTACACCTTC.